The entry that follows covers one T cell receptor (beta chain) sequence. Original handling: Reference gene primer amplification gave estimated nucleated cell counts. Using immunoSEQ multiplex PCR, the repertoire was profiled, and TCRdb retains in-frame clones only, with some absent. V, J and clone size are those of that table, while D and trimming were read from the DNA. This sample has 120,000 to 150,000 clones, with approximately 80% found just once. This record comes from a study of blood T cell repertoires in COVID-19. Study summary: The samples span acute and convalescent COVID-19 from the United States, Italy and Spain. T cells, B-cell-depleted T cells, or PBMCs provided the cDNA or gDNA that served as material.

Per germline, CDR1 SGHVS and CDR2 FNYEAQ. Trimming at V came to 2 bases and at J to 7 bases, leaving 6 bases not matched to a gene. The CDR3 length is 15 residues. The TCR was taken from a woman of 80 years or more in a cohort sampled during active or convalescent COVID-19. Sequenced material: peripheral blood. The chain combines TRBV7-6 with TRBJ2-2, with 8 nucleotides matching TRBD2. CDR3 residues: CASSLRGGIGGELFF. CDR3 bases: TGTGCCAGCAGCTTACGCGGGGGGATCGGCGGGGAGCTGTTTTTT.